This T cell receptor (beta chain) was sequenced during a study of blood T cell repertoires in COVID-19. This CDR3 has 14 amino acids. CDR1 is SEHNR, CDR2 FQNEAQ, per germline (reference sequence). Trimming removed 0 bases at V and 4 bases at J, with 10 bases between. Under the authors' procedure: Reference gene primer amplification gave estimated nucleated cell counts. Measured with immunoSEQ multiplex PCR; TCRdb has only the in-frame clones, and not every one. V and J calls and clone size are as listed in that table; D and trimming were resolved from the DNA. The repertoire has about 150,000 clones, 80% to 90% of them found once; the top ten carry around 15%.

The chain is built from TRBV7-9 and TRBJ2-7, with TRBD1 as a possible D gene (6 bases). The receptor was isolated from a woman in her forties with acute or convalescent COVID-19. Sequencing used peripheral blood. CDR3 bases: TGTGCCAGCAGCTTAGCGGACAGACGATACGAGCAGTACTTC. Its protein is CASSLADRRYEQYF.